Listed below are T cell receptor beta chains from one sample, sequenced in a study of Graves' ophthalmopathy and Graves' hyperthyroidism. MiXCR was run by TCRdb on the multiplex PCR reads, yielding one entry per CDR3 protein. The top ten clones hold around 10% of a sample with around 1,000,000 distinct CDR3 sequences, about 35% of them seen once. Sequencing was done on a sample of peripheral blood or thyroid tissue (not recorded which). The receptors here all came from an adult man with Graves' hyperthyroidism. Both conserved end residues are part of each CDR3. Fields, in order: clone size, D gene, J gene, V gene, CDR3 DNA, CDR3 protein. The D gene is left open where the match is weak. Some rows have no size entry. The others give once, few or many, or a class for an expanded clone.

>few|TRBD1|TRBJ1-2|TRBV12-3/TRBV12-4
TGTGCCAGCAGTCCAGGGGGCTCGTGGGAAAGGTCGGGTGGCTACACCTTC
CASSPGGSWERSGGYTF
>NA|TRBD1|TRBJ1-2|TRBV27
TGTGCCAGCAGGGACCGGGACAGGGGGCGCAGGGGCTATGGCTACACCTTC
CASRDRDRGRRGYGYTF
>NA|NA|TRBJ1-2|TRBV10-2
TGTGCCAGCAGTCCCCGACCTGAAAGGGGGTCTGGCTACACCTTC
CASSPRPERGSGYTF
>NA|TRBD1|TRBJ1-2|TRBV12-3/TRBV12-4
TGTGCCAGCAGTCCCCGCCTAGACAGGGAATATGGCTACACCTTC
CASSPRLDREYGYTF
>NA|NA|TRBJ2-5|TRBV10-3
TGTGCCATCAGTGCGACAGCGACCGCAGAGACCCAGTACTTC
CAISATATAETQYF
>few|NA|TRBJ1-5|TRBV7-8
TGTGCCAGCAGCTTAGGGGGGAATCTGGGAAATCAGCCCCAGCATTTT
CASSLGGNLGNQPQHF
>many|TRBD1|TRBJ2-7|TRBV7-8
TGTGCCAGCAGCTTAGTTTGGTTGGACAGGGTCTCCTACGAGCAGTACTTC
CASSLVWLDRVSYEQYF
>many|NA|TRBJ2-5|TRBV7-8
TGTGCCAGCAGCTTAGCACTACCGATCGAGGAGACCCAGTACTTC
CASSLALPIEETQYF
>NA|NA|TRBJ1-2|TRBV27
TGTGCCAGCGGTTACAGCAGAAATGGCTACACCTTC
CASGYSRNGYTF
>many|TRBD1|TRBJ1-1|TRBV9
TGTGCCAGCAGCGCCTTTGGGACAGGGTTCGACACTGAAGCTTTCTTT
CASSAFGTGFDTEAFF
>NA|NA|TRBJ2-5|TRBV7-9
TGTGCCAGCAGTTTGGGCCGTGGGACCCAGTACTTC
CASSLGRGTQYF
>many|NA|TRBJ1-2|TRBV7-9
TGTGCCAGCAGGAACGGGATTAACTATGGCTACACCTTC
CASRNGINYGYTF
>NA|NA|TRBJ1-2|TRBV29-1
TGCAGCGGAGGGGGGTCGGACTATGGCTACACCTTC
CSGGGSDYGYTF
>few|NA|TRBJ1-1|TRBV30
TGTGCCTGGTTGTATAACGGCCCGAACACTGAAGCTTTCTTT
CAWLYNGPNTEAFF
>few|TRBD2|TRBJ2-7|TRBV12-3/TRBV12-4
TGTGCCAGCAGTCGCTCTAGCGGGAGGGCCGGGAGGGAGCAGTACTTC
CASSRSSGRAGREQYF
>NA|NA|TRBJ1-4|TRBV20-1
TGCAGTGCTAGATCAAGCCCGGGTCCCACGCCCGAAAAACTGTTTTTT
CSARSSPGPTPEKLFF
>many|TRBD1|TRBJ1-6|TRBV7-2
TGTGCCAGCAGCTTCGAGACAGGGGTTTCACCCCTCCACTTT
CASSFETGVSPLHF
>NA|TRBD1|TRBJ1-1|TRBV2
TGTGCCAGCAGCGCCGACAGGGTCGGGGACACTGAAGCTTTCTTT
CASSADRVGDTEAFF
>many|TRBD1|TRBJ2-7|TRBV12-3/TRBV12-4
TGTGCCAGCACCACCCCAGGGGGTGAGCAGTACTTC
CASTTPGGEQYF
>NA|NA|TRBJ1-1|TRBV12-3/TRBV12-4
TGTGCCAGCAGTTTAGGTAGGGCACACACTGAAGCTTTCTTT
CASSLGRAHTEAFF
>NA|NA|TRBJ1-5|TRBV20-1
TGCAGTGCTCCCAGGGCGGGCGGCAATCAGCCCCAGCATTTT
CSAPRAGGNQPQHF
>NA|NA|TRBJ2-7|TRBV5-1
TGCGCCAGCAGCTTGTACGACAGTAATGGCTACGAGCAGTACTTC
CASSLYDSNGYEQYF
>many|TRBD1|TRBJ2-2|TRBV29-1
TGCAGCGCCCGACAGGGAACCGGGGAGCTGTTTTTT
CSARQGTGELFF
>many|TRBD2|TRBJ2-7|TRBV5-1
TGCGCCAGCAGCTTTGGACTAGCGGGGGAGAGGGAGCAGTACTTC
CASSFGLAGEREQYF
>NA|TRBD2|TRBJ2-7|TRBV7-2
TGTGCCACCTGCCCGGGTCGGGGTAGCGGGATGACCAAGTACTTC
CATCPGRGSGMTKYF
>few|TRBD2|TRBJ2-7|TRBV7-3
TGCGCCAGCAGCCAAGAGGGACCACCGGGGAGGGCCGAGCAGTACTTC
CASSQEGPPGRAEQYF
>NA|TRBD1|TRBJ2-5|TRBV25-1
TGTGCCAGCAGTTTTCAGGGGGCGCGAGAGACCCAGTGCTTC
CASSFQGARETQCF